This entry features one T cell receptor beta chain sequence. Its antigen is not identified. The authors sorted CD4+ naive, central memory, regulatory and stem cell-like memory cells via CD45RO/CCR7/CD25/CD127/CD95/CD27. Since all of the isolated RNA was reverse transcribed, expressed TCRB transcripts were what got sequenced. Repertoires were generated with immunoSEQ multiplex PCR, while TCRdb's copy carries only in-frame clones and drops some. The sample includes 680,000 or so clones, around 15% of them seen just once. With 1 base removed from V and 10 bases from J, the gap between germline ends came to 14 bases. Per the germline V gene, CDR1 is SGHDN and CDR2 is FVKESK. The CDR3 contains 15 residues. This specimen comes from a study of beta chain features in type 1 diabetes. Study-wide context: Age, gender and cell yields were similar between patients and healthy donors.

General study points: The VDJ junctions of type 1 diabetes patients carried fewer insertions and more deletions. In every one of the four CD4+ subsets, TCRB CDR3s were moderately but significantly shorter in Type 1 diabetes patients. Using cDNA template may skew counts toward highly expressing activated cells.

The receptor comes from a man younger than 35 with type 1 diabetes. This chain uses TRBV14 with TRBJ1-6, with unresolved D. The sequencing sample was made of naive CD4+ T cells from blood. CDR3 amino acids: CASSQVQALGSPLHF. CDR3 bases: TGTGCCAGCAGCCAAGTGCAAGCTTTGGGGTCACCCCTCCACTTT.